This T cell receptor beta chain emerged from a study of blood T cell repertoires in COVID-19. Germline CDR1 and CDR2: SGDLS and YYNGEE. The CDR3 loop spans 14 amino acids. Trimming removed 0 bases from V and 4 bases from J, with 11 bases in between. Profiled with immunoSEQ multiplex PCR; TCRdb holds only in-frame clones, not every one. The repertoire holds 110,000 to 150,000 clones, with roughly 79% as singletons. The chain links TRBV9 to TRBJ2-7; a weak D match, TRBD1 (6 bases). Source material: peripheral blood. This TCR came from a human donor in a cohort sampled during active COVID-19. The CDR3 bases are TGTGCCAGCAGCGTAGTTAAGGGGGAGTACGAGCAGTACTTC. Translating gives CASSVVKGEYEQYF.